This T cell receptor beta chain was recovered during a study of cytomegalovirus exposure and HLA in healthy donors. For the study at large: The roughly 100 million unique TCR beta sequences, from some 170 million T cells, were found by an earlier analysis. Out of about 360 genotyped donors, 81% belonged to the Caucasian-associated ancestry cluster.

With respect to this clone: What it binds is not known.

CDR1 and CDR2 (germline): ENHRY, SYGVKD. This CDR3 is built from 13 residues. The J segment lost 7 bases and the V segment lost 7 bases, leaving 3 bases of the junction unmatched. The PCR was carried out with 60 Vbeta primers and 13 Jbeta primers. Some clones are missing from TCRdb's copy, which holds only in-frame ones; the method was immunoSEQ multiplex PCR. This sample yields 130,000 or so clones, of which over 65% are seen a single time; 1.8% belongs to the top ten. Study-level points and caveats: In a later analysis, at a false discovery rate of 0.05, about 17,000 TCR beta sequences matched HLA alleles. Earlier analysis looked at TCR beta V segments, and most were productive about 87% or about 30% of the time.

This sequence joins TRBV10-3 and TRBJ2-1; 11 bases are a match to TRBD2. Material: PBMCs. The TCR originated in a female donor in good health and CMV-seropositive. The CDR3 protein is CAITSGGPNEQFF. The DNA of the CDR3 is TGTGCCATCACTAGCGGGGGGCCAAATGAGCAGTTCTTC.